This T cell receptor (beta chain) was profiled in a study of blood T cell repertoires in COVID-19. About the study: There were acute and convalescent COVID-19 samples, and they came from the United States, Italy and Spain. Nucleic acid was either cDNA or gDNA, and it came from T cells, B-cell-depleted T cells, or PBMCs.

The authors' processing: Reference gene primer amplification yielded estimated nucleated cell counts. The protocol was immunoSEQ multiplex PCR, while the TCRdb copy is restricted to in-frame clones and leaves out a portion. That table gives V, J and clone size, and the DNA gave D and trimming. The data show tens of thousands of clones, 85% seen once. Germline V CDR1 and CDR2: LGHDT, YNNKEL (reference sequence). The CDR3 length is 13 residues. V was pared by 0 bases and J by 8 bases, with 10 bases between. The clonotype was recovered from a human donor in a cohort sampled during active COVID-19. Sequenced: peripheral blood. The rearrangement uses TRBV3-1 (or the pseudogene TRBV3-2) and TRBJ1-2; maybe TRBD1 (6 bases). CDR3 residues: CASSQEGGGGYTF. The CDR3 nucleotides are TGTGCCAGCAGCCAAGAGGGCGGGGGCGGCTACACCTTC.